Here is one T cell receptor beta chain with its context. Antigen: not known. The sample belongs to a study of cytomegalovirus exposure and HLA in healthy donors. Whole-study findings and limits: A cluster of highly shared sequence variants was likely a sequencing artifact.

Germline assignment: CDR1 SGHVS and CDR2 FQNEAQ. The CDR3 contains 17 residues. V was trimmed by 1 base and J by 1 base, leaving 16 bases between them. The PCR had 60 Vbeta and 13 Jbeta primers. Some clones are missing from TCRdb's copy, which holds only in-frame ones; the method was immunoSEQ multiplex PCR. Here the sample spans 150,000 to 200,000 clones, around 80% being singletons. The V call is TRBV7-8, the J call TRBJ2-5; a weak D match, TRBD1 (6 bases). The sequencing input was PBMCs. The TCR originated in a girl aged 5-17 years in good health and CMV-seropositive. The CDR3 sequence is CASSLVSPDRTQETQYF. CDR3 bases: TGTGCCAGCAGCTTAGTTTCGCCAGACAGGACCCAAGAGACCCAGTACTTC.